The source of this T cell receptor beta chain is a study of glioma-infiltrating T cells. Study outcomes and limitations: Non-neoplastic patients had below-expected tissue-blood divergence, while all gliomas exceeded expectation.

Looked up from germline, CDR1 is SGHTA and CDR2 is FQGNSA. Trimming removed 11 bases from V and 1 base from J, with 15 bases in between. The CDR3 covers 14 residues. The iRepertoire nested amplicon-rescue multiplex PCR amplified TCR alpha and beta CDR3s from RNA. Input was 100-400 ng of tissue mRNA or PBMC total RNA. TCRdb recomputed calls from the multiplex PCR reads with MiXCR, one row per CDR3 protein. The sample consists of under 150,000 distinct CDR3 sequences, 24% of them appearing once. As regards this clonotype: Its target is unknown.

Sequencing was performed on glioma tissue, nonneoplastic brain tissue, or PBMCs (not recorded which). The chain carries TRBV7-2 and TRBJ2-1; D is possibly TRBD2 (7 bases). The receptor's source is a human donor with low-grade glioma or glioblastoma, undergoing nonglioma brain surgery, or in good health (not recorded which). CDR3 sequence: CAWSRGGSYNEQFF. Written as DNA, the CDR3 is TGTGCCTGGAGTAGGGGGGGGTCCTACAATGAGCAGTTCTTC.